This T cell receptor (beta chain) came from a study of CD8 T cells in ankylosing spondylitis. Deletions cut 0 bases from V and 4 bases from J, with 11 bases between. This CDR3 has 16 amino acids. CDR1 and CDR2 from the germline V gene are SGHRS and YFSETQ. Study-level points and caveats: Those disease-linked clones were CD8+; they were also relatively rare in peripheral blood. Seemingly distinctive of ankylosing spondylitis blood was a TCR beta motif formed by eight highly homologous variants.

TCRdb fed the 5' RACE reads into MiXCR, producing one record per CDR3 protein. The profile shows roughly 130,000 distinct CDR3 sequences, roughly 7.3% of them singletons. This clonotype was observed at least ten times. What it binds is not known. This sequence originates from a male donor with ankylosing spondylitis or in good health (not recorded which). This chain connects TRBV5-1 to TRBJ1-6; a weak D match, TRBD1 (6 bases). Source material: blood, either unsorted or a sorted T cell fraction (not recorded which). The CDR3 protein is CASSLAGAKYNSPLHF. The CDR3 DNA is TGCGCCAGCAGCTTGGCAGGGGCCAAGTATAATTCACCCCTCCACTTT.